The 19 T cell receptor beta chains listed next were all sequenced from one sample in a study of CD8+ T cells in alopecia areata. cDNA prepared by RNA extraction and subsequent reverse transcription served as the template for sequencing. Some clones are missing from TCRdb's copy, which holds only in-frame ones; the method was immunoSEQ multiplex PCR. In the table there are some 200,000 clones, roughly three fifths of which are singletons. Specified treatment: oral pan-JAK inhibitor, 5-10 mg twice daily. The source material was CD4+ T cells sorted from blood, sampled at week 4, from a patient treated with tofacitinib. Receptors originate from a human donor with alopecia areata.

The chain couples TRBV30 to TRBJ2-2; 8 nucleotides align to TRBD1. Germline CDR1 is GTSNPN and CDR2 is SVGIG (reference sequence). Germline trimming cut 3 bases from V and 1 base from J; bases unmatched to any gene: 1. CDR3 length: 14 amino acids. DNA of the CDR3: TGTGCCTGGAGGGACAGGGTGAACACCGGGGAGCTGTTTTTT. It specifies CAWRDRVNTGELFF.

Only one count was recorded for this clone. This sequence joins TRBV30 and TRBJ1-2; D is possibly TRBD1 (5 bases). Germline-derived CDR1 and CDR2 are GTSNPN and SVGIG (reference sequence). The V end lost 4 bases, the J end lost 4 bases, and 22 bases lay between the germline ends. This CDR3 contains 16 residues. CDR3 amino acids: CAWNLPAGRDRYGYTF. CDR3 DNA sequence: TGTGCCTGGAATCTACCAGCGGGCAGGGACCGCTATGGCTACACCTTC.

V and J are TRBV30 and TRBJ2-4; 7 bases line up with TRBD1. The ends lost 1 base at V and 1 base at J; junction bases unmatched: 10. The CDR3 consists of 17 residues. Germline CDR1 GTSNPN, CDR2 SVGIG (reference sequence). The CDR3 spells CAWSARTGPGAKNIQYF. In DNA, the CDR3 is TGTGCCTGGAGTGCCAGGACAGGCCCGGGGGCCAAAAACATTCAGTACTTC.

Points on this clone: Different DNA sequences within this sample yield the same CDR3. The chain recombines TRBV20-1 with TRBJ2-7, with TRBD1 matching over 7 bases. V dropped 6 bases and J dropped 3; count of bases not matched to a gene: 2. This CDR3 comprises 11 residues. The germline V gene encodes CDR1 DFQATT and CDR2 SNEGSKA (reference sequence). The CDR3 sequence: CSAYRGYEQYF. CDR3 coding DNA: TGCAGTGCCTACAGGGGCTACGAGCAGTACTTC.

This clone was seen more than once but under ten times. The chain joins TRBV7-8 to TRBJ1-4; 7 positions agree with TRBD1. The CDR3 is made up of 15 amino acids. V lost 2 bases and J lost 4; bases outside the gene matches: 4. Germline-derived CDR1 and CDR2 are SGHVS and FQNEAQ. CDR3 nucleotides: TGTGCCAGCAGCTTAAGCAACAGGGGTAATGAAAAACTGTTTTTT. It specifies CASSLSNRGNEKLFF.

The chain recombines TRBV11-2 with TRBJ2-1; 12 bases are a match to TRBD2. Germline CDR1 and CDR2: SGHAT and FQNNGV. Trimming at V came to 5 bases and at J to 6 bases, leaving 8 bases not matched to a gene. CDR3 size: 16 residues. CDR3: CASSANLAGGLNEQFF. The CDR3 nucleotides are TGTGCCAGCAGCGCAAACCTAGCGGGGGGGCTCAATGAGCAGTTCTTC.

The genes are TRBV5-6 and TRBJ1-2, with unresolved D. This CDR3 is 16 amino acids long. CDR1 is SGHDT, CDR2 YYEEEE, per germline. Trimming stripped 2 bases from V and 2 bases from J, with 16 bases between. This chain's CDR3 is CASSLFLPDGNYGYTF. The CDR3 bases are TGTGCCAGCAGCTTATTCCTTCCGGACGGGAACTATGGCTACACCTTC.

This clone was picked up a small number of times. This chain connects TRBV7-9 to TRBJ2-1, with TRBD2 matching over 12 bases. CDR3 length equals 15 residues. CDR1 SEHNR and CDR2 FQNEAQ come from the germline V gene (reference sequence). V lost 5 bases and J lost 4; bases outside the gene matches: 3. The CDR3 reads CASSPSGGAYNEQFF. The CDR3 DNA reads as TGTGCCAGCAGCCCTAGCGGGGGGGCATACAATGAGCAGTTCTTC. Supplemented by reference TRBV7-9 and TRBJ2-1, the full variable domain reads DTGVSQNPRHKITKRGQNVTFRCDPISEHNRLYWYRQTLGQGPEFLTYFQNEAQLEKSRLLSDRFSAERPKGSFSTLEIQRTEQGDSAMYLCASSPSGGAYNEQFFGPGTRLTVL.

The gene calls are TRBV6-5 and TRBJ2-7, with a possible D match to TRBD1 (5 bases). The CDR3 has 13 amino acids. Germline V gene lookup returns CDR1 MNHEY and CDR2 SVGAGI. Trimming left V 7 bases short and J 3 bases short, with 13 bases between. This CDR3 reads CASKGRDSYEQYF. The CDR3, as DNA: TGTGCCAGCAAGGGCAGGGATAGCTACGAGCAGTACTTC.

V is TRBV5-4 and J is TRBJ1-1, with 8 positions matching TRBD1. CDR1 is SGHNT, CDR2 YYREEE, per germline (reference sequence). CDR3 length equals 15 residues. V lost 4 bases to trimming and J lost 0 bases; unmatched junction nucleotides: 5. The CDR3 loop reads CASSHPGGLNTEAFF. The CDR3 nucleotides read TGTGCCAGCAGCCATCCAGGGGGCCTGAACACTGAAGCTTTCTTT.

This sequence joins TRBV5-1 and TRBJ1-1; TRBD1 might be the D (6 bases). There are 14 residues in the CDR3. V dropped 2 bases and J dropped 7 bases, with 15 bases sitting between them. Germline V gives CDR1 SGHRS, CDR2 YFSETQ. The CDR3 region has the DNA TGCGCCAGCAGCTTAGGGGGACACTTAGGTGAAGCTTTCTTT. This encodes CASSLGGHLGEAFF.

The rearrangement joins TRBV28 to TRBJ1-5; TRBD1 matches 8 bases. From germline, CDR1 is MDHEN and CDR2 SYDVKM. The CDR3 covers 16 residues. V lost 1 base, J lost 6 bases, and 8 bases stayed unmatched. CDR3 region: CASSLSLGRGLQPQHF. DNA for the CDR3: TGTGCCAGCAGTTTATCTCTTGGCAGGGGGCTTCAGCCCCAGCATTTT.

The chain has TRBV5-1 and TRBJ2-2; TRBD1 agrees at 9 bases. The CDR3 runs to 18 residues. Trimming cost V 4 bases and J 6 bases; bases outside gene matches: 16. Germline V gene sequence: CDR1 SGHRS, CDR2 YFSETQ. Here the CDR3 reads CASSHTGTGTGSPGELFF. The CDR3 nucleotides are TGCGCCAGCAGCCACACCGGAACCGGGACAGGGTCCCCCGGGGAGCTGTTTTTT. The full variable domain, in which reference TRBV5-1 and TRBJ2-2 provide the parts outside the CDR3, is KAGVTQTPRYLIKTRGQQVTLSCSPISGHRSVSWYQQTPGQGLQFLFEYFSETQRNKGNFPGRFSGRQFSNSRSEMNVSTLELGDSALYLCASSHTGTGTGSPGELFFGEGSRLTVL.

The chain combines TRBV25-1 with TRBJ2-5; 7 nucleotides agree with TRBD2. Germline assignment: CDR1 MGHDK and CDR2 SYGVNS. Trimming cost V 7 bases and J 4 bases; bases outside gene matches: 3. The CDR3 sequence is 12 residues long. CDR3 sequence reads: CASKGLTETQYF. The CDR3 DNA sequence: TGTGCCAGCAAGGGACTAACAGAGACCCAGTACTTC.

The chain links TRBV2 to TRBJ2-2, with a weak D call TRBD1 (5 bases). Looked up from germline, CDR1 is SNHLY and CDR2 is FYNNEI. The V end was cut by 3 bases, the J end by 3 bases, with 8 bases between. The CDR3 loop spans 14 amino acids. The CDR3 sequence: CASSDLGDTGELFF. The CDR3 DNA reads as TGTGCCAGCAGTGATCTAGGGGACACCGGGGAGCTGTTTTTT.

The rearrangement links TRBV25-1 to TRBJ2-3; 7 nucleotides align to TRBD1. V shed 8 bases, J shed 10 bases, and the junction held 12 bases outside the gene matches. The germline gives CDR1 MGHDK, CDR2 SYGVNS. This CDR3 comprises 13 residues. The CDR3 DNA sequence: TGTGCCAGCCTACCAAACGGACAGGAAGCGCAGTATTTT. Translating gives CASLPNGQEAQYF. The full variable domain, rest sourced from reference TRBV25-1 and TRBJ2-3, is EADIYQTPRYLVIGTGKKITLECSQTMGHDKMYWYQQDPGMELHLIHYSYGVNSTEKGDLSSESTVSRIRTEHFPLTLESARPSHTSQYLCASLPNGQEAQYFGPGTRLTVL.

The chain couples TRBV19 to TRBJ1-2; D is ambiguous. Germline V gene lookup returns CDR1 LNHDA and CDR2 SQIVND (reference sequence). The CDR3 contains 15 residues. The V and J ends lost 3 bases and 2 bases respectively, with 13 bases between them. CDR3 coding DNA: TGTGCCAGTAGTATGGACGGCCGAAGGAACTATGGCTACACCTTC. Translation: CASSMDGRRNYGYTF. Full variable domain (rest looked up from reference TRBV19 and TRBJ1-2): DGGITQSPKYLFRKEGQNVTLSCEQNLNHDAMYWYRQDPGQGLRLIYYSQIVNDFQKGDIAEGYSVSREKKESFPLTVTSAQKNPTAFYLCASSMDGRRNYGYTFGSGTRLTVV.

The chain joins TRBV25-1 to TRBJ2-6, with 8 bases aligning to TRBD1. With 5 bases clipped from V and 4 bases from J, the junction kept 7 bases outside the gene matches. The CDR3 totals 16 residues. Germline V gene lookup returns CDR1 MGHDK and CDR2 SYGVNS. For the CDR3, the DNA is TGTGCCAGCAGTATGGACAGGGTGCCCGGGGCCAACGTCCTGACTTTC. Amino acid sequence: CASSMDRVPGANVLTF.

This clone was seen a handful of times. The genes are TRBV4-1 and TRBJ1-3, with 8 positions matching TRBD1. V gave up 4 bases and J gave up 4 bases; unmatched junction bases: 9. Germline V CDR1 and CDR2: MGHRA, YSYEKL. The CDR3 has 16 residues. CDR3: CASSRSAQGAGNTIYF. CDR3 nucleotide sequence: TGCGCCAGCAGCCGGTCCGCGCAGGGGGCGGGAAACACCATATATTTT.